A selection of T cell receptor beta chains follows, all from one sample in a study of cytomegalovirus exposure and HLA in healthy donors. Sequencing was performed with immunoSEQ multiplex PCR; in TCRdb, only in-frame clones are kept and a portion is missing. The sample lists 150,000 to 200,000 clones, roughly 80% occurring once. Input material: PBMCs. Receptors were obtained from a man aged 25 to 45 in good health and CMV-seropositive. Both conserved end residues are part of each CDR3. A D gene is named only where the DNA matches it firmly. The listing skips clone size in some rows; elsewhere it reads once, few, many or a size class.

size,D,V,J,DNA,CDR3
once,TRBD1,TRBV7-8,TRBJ2-7,TGTGCCAGCAGCTCGTCGACAGGGAGAGTGTACGAGCAGTACTTC,CASSSSTGRVYEQYF
.,TRBD2,TRBV11-2,TRBJ2-5,TGTGCCAGCAGCTTAAACGGCGGGGGAGAGACCCAGTACTTC,CASSLNGGGETQYF
.,TRBD2,TRBV5-1,TRBJ2-7,TGCGCCAGCAGCCCTAGCGGGGGGAGCTCCTACGAGCAGTACTTC,CASSPSGGSSYEQYF
.,.,TRBV4-3,TRBJ2-2,TGCGCCAGCAGCCATACGGGGAGCGCCGGGGAGCTGTTTTTT,CASSHTGSAGELFF
.,TRBD1,TRBV7-3,TRBJ2-6,TGTGCCAGCAGCTGGGACAGGGCCTCTGGGGCCAACGTCCTGACTTTC,CASSWDRASGANVLTF
.,TRBD2,TRBV19,TRBJ2-3,TGTGCCAGTAGTGCACCATGGGCTAGCGGGACAGATACGCAGTATTTT,CASSAPWASGTDTQYF
.,.,TRBV5-6,TRBJ2-7,TGTGCCAGCAGCTTCCTTACAGACAGCGTGAGCTACGAGCAGTACTTC,CASSFLTDSVSYEQYF
.,.,TRBV9,TRBJ1-1,TGTGCCAGCAGCGTAGGAGGAATAATGAACACTGAAGCTTTCTTT,CASSVGGIMNTEAFF
.,.,TRBV11-2,TRBJ1-4,TGTGCCAGCAGCGCGAATCACAGGGATGAAAAACTGTTTTTT,CASSANHRDEKLFF
.,.,TRBV6-5,TRBJ2-3,TGTGCCAGCAGAGCTAGCACAGATACGCAGTATTTT,CASRASTDTQYF
.,TRBD2,TRBV9,TRBJ2-3,TGTGCCAGCAGCCCACAGCGGGGGGGAGCCCACACAGATACGCAGTATTTT,CASSPQRGGAHTDTQYF
once,.,TRBV28,TRBJ1-2,TGTGCCAGCAGCTTAGGGCCCGGGGAAATCTATGGCTACACCTTC,CASSLGPGEIYGYTF
.,.,TRBV5-4,TRBJ1-2,TGTGCCAGCAGCCAACAGGGTCTTCATGGCTACACCTTC,CASSQQGLHGYTF
.,TRBD1,TRBV5-4,TRBJ1-2,TGTGCCAGCCCGTCCCCAGGGGGTCTCTATGGCTACACCTTC,CASPSPGGLYGYTF
.,TRBD2,TRBV29-1,TRBJ2-7,TGCAGCGTTGAAGCGGGGGGGGCCTTCTCCTACGAGCAGTACTTC,CSVEAGGAFSYEQYF
.,.,TRBV9,TRBJ1-2,TGTGCCAGCAGCGCTAATTTTAACTATGGCTACACCTTC,CASSANFNYGYTF
.,.,TRBV29-1,TRBJ1-1,TGCAGCGCTGGGGGAGGGGTGAACACTGAAGCTTTCTTT,CSAGGGVNTEAFF
once,.,TRBV18,TRBJ1-1,TGTGCCAGCTCAGAAGGGAGGAACACTGAAGCTTTCTTT,CASSEGRNTEAFF
.,.,TRBV30,TRBJ2-7,TGTGCCTGGAGACGCTCAGGTTGGTACGAGCAGTACTTC,CAWRRSGWYEQYF
.,.,TRBV28,TRBJ1-1,TGTGCCAGTACGCCGGGACACAAGAACACTGAAGCTTTCTTT,CASTPGHKNTEAFF
.,.,TRBV10-3,TRBJ2-3,TGTGCCATCAATACAGGGATGGGAACAGATACGCAGTATTTT,CAINTGMGTDTQYF
.,.,TRBV21-1,TRBJ1-1,TGTGCCAGCAGCTCCCAAGGGGGAGGGATGAACACTGAAGCTTTCTTT,CASSSQGGGMNTEAFF
.,.,TRBV7-3,TRBJ2-2,TGTGCCAGCAGATTGCAGGGCGGTGGGGAGCTGTTTTTT,CASRLQGGGELFF
.,TRBD1,TRBV28,TRBJ1-1,TGTGCCAGCGGGACAGAGTTGAACACTGAAGCTTTCTTT,CASGTELNTEAFF
.,TRBD2,TRBV6-1,TRBJ2-1,TGTGCCAGCATAATAGCGGGATCCTACAATGAGCAGTTCTTC,CASIIAGSYNEQFF
.,TRBD1,TRBV5-4,TRBJ2-7,TGTGCCAGCAGCTTCGGGACAGGGGGTGACGAGCAGTACTTC,CASSFGTGGDEQYF
.,.,TRBV29-1,TRBJ2-7,TGCAGCGTTTACAGTCCAGGGTCCTCCTACGAGCAGTACTTC,CSVYSPGSSYEQYF
.,.,TRBV11-2,TRBJ2-3,TGTGCCAGCAGCTCCCTAAGCACAGATACGCAGTATTTT,CASSSLSTDTQYF
.,TRBD1,TRBV7-9,TRBJ1-5,TGTGCCAGCACCAGGACAGGGAATAGCAATCAGCCCCAGCATTTT,CASTRTGNSNQPQHF
few,TRBD1,TRBV27,TRBJ2-5,TGTGCCAGCAGTCCCCGGACAGGGGCAGAGACCCAGTACTTC,CASSPRTGAETQYF
.,TRBD1,TRBV6-1,TRBJ1-2,TGTGCCAGCAGTGAATGGACAGGGACCGGCTACACCTTC,CASSEWTGTGYTF
.,.,TRBV6-6,TRBJ1-2,TGTGCCAGCATTGCCGACGACAGGTTCCTTAACTATGGCTACACCTTC,CASIADDRFLNYGYTF
.,TRBD1,TRBV5-1,TRBJ1-1,TGCGCCAGCAGCTCGATAACAGGGGGGACTGAAGCTTTCTTT,CASSSITGGTEAFF
.,TRBD1,TRBV28,TRBJ2-7,TGTGCCAGCAGTGGACCCGGGACAGGACTGAACTACGAGCAGTACTTC,CASSGPGTGLNYEQYF
.,.,TRBV28,TRBJ2-1,TGTGCCAGCAGTTCTCCTGTTAGAGGGAGACGTGGCTCCTACAATGAGCAGTTCTTC,CASSSPVRGRRGSYNEQFF
.,TRBD2,TRBV7-3,TRBJ2-3,TGTGCCAGCAGCAACCTTCCGGGACTAAGCACAGATACGCAGTATTTT,CASSNLPGLSTDTQYF
.,TRBD2,TRBV9,TRBJ2-2,TGTGCCAGCAGCGGGGCGGGGGACTCGGACACCGGGGAGCTGTTTTTT,CASSGAGDSDTGELFF
.,TRBD1,TRBV5-4,TRBJ2-5,TGTGCCAGCAGCCCGAGGACAGGGGGCCAGGAGACCCAGTACTTC,CASSPRTGGQETQYF
.,.,TRBV4-3,TRBJ1-4,TGCGCCAGCAGCCAAGAGTTCGGGGAAAAACTGTTTTTT,CASSQEFGEKLFF
.,TRBD2,TRBV28,TRBJ2-1,TGTGCCATCGCAAGAAGAGCGGGAGTCGGTGAGCAGTTCTTC,CAIARRAGVGEQFF
.,TRBD1,TRBV27,TRBJ1-1,TGTGCCAGCAGTTTTGGACAGGGGAACACTGAAGCTTTCTTT,CASSFGQGNTEAFF
.,TRBD2,TRBV6-6,TRBJ2-3,TGTGCCAGCAGGCGTCCAGCGGGGAGCACAGATACGCAGTATTTT,CASRRPAGSTDTQYF
.,.,TRBV5-1,TRBJ1-2,TGCGCCAGCAGCTTGGGAGGTGGGTCTAACTATGGCTACACCTTC,CASSLGGGSNYGYTF
.,.,TRBV29-1,TRBJ2-1,TGCAGCGTTGAACAAGCTTACAATGAGCAGTTCTTC,CSVEQAYNEQFF
.,.,TRBV2,TRBJ1-1,TGTGCCAGCAGTGTGCAGGGCGTTGAAGCTTTCTTT,CASSVQGVEAFF
.,.,TRBV5-1,TRBJ2-1,TGCGCCAGCAGCTTGAGAGCGACCTACAATGAGCAGTTCTTC,CASSLRATYNEQFF
.,.,TRBV5-1,TRBJ2-7,TGCGCCAGCAGTCTCCATGACGGGTCCTACGAGCAGTACTTC,CASSLHDGSYEQYF
.,TRBD2,TRBV28,TRBJ2-3,TGTGCCAGCAGGCCGACTAGCGGTAGCACAGATACGCAGTATTTT,CASRPTSGSTDTQYF
.,.,TRBV5-4,TRBJ2-5,TGTGCCAGCAGCCTGGGAGTACAGAACCAAGAGACCCAGTACTTC,CASSLGVQNQETQYF
.,.,TRBV27,TRBJ1-5,TGTGCCAGCAGTTTAAGTGGCAGTAATCAGCCCCAGCATTTT,CASSLSGSNQPQHF
.,.,TRBV18,TRBJ2-7,TGTGCCAGCTCACCACCGACAGGCGACCCCTACGAGCAGTACTTC,CASSPPTGDPYEQYF
once,.,TRBV28,TRBJ1-1,TGTGCCAGCAGCTCGGTCGGGTACACTGAAGCTTTCTTT,CASSSVGYTEAFF
.,.,TRBV14,TRBJ2-7,TGTGCCAGCAGGGACAAGAACTCCTACGAGCAGTACTTC,CASRDKNSYEQYF
few,.,TRBV30,TRBJ2-7,TGTGCCTGGAGCACCGGGGGCTACGAGCAGTACTTC,CAWSTGGYEQYF
.,TRBD2,TRBV30,TRBJ2-2,TGTGCCTGGAGTAGGTGGACTAGCGGGGCCCAGGGGCTTTACACCGGGGAGCTGTTTTTT,CAWSRWTSGAQGLYTGELFF
.,.,TRBV10-3,TRBJ2-7,TGTGCCATCGGACTGGCATCCTACGAGCAGTACTTC,CAIGLASYEQYF
once,.,TRBV29-1,TRBJ2-5,TGCAGCGTTGACCCGGGCGGGCGGAAGACCCAGTACTTC,CSVDPGGRKTQYF
.,TRBD1,TRBV4-3,TRBJ2-7,TGCGCCAGCAGCCAAGCTGGACAGGGAGGCTACGAGCAGTACTTC,CASSQAGQGGYEQYF
.,.,TRBV5-1,TRBJ1-6,TGCGCCAGCAGCTTGAGCCCAGGCGACTATAATTCACCCCTCCACTTT,CASSLSPGDYNSPLHF
.,.,TRBV27,TRBJ1-2,TGTGCCAGCAGTTTGGGCAGGGGAAATAACTATGGCTACACCTTC,CASSLGRGNNYGYTF